These 26 T cell receptor beta chains share one sample of origin, sequenced in a study of regulatory T cells in long-lasting Graves disease. Described time point: newly diagnosed GD, antithyroid drugs for less than 3 months. PBMCs were the source of the RNA used for TCR sequencing. Relying on iRepertoire HTBI primers and Arm-PCR of CDR3 regions, the team built TCR beta libraries. In TCRdb, the multiplex PCR reads were re-called with MiXCR into one record per CDR3 protein. In the table there are about 620,000 distinct CDR3 sequences, 15% to 20% of which are singletons. The same data also went into a second study, on T cells in Graves' hyperthyroidism and ophthalmopathy.

Material: peripheral blood mononuclear cells (PBMCs), obtained at new diagnosis, from a patient treated with antithyroid drugs. These receptors were collected from a woman aged 25 to 39 with Graves disease.

This clonotype has a count of ten or more. This rearrangement joins TRBV19 to TRBJ1-4; 8 bases line up with TRBD1. The CDR3 sequence is 15 residues long. Germline CDR1 is LNHDA and CDR2 is SQIVND (reference sequence). With 1 base clipped from V and 7 bases from J, the junction kept 5 bases outside the gene matches. CDR3 protein: CASSIGGTGGEKLFF. CDR3 bases: TGTGCCAGTAGTATAGGGGGGACAGGTGGTGAAAAACTGTTTTTT.

This clonotype was detected many times. This chain joins TRBV27 and TRBJ1-5; no clear D. V was cut by 4 bases and J by 6 bases, with 7 bases left in between. CDR3 length: 12 residues. Germline CDR1 reads MNHEY; CDR2 reads SMNVEV (reference sequence). The CDR3 here is CASSSGSQPQHF. The CDR3 coding sequence is TGTGCCAGCAGTTCTGGGAGTCAGCCCCAGCATTTT.

This clonotype was recorded many times. This chain joins TRBV27 and TRBJ2-1; D is undetermined. Germline CDR1 is MNHEY and CDR2 is SMNVEV (reference sequence). V lost 2 bases to trimming and J lost 5 bases, with 22 bases between them. CDR3 length equals 18 residues. For the CDR3, the DNA is TGTGCCAGCAGTTTAAGGTTGGCGACCGGCCCGCTTAACAATGAGCAGTTCTTC. Its translation: CASSLRLATGPLNNEQFF.

This clonotype was detected only a few times. The rearrangement joins TRBV28 to TRBJ2-6; D is ambiguous. The CDR3 runs 13 residues. The germline V gene encodes CDR1 MDHEN and CDR2 SYDVKM. The V and J ends lost 7 bases and 4 bases respectively, with 8 bases between them. DNA for the CDR3: TGTGCCAGCAATATCCCCGGGGCCAACGTCCTGACTTTC. Protein: CASNIPGANVLTF.

This clonotype has a handful of counts. The chain recombines TRBV6-1 with TRBJ2-7; 8 bases align to TRBD1. The CDR3 contains 14 residues. Germline CDR1 reads MNHNS; CDR2 reads SASEGT. The V segment lost 6 bases and the J segment 3 bases; nucleotides outside the gene matches: 7. The CDR3 sequence: CASSSGTGFYEQYF. DNA for the CDR3: TGTGCCAGCAGCTCCGGGACAGGATTCTACGAGCAGTACTTC.

This clonotype was seen many times. The chain joins TRBV2 to TRBJ2-2, with 7 bases fitting TRBD1. The CDR3 loop spans 14 amino acids. The V and J ends lost 7 bases and 7 bases, in that order; junction bases with no gene match: 9. Germline CDR1 and CDR2: SNHLY and FYNNEI. The CDR3 DNA reads TGTGCCAGCAATAAGGGGGCGCGTAGCGGGGAGCTGTTTTTT. This sequence encodes CASNKGARSGELFF.

There are many counts of this clonotype. The chain uses TRBV29-1 and TRBJ2-7; 11 nucleotides line up with TRBD2. V was pared by 5 bases and J by 1 base, with 7 bases of the junction left unmatched. The CDR3 consists of 15 residues. The V gene's germline CDR1 is SQVTM and CDR2 ANQGSEA. This chain's CDR3 is CSVRRLAGGSYEQYF. In nucleotides, the CDR3 is TGCAGCGTTCGGAGGCTAGCGGGAGGTTCCTACGAGCAGTACTTC.

The chain carries TRBV18 and TRBJ2-7; D remains unclear. This CDR3 is 16 amino acids long. Germline assignment: CDR1 KGHSH and CDR2 LQKENI. V was shortened by 1 base and J by 4 bases, with 17 bases between the two germline ends. CDR3 sequence: CASSPLRGKAEYEQYF. CDR3 nucleotide sequence: TGTGCCAGCTCACCACTCCGAGGCAAGGCGGAATACGAGCAGTACTTC.

This clonotype was recorded once. Since a much larger clone is just one base distant, this may be a read error. The rearrangement links TRBV20-1 to TRBJ2-4; D is unclear. V gave up 6 bases and J gave up 13 bases, with 19 bases separating them. Germline assignment: CDR1 DFQATT and CDR2 SNEGSKA (reference sequence). The CDR3 sequence is 12 residues long. CDR3 amino acids: CSAPDLNNEQYF. The CDR3 coding sequence is TGCAGTGCACCCGATTTGAACAATGAGCAGTACTTC.

In its sample, this clonotype was seen many times. The chain has TRBV24-1 and TRBJ1-1; D remains unclear. V shed 1 base and J shed 10 bases, with 15 bases lying between them. The CDR3 consists of 14 residues. Germline CDR1 is KGHDR and CDR2 is SFDVKD. CDR3 nucleotide sequence: TGTGCCACCAGTGATTTTTCTTCAGGCGTTGGAGCTTTCTTT. It is translated as CATSDFSSGVGAFF.

This clonotype was seen repeatedly, ten times or more. The chain has TRBV19 and TRBJ2-7, with TRBD2 identical over 14 bases. V gave up 4 bases and J gave up 2 bases; unmatched junction bases: 7. The germline V gene encodes CDR1 LNHDA and CDR2 SQIVND (reference sequence). This CDR3 has 17 amino acids. CDR3 amino acids: CASSTPGLAGVTYEQYF. As DNA, the CDR3 is TGTGCCAGTAGTACTCCGGGACTAGCGGGAGTTACCTACGAGCAGTACTTC.

This clonotype was counted ten times or more. The chain links TRBV7-2 to TRBJ2-1, with TRBD2 matching over 10 bases. Germline V lookup: CDR1 SGHTA, CDR2 FQGNSA. This CDR3 is 15 amino acids long. Unmatched junction bases numbered 6, after V lost 5 bases and J lost 5 bases. CDR3 region: CASSLRLAGNNEQFF. DNA for the CDR3: TGTGCCAGCAGCCTGCGACTAGCGGGTAACAATGAGCAGTTCTTC. Full variable domain (rest looked up from reference TRBV7-2 and TRBJ2-1): GAGVSQSPSNKVTEKGKDVELRCDPISGHTALYWYRQSLGQGLEFLIYFQGNSAPDKSGLPSDRFSAERTGGSVSTLTIQRTQQEDSAVYLCASSLRLAGNNEQFFGPGTRLTVL.

This clonotype was found many times. The V gene is TRBV6-1, the J gene TRBJ2-7; D is unclear. CDR3 length: 15 residues. With 10 bases removed from V and 5 bases from J, the gap between germline ends came to 24 bases. Germline CDR1 reads MNHNS; CDR2 reads SASEGT. In nucleotides, the CDR3 is TGTGCCACCGTTAAGGAATCGACTCAGGCCCACGAGCAGTACTTC. This translates into CATVKESTQAHEQYF.

J is TRBJ2-7 and V is TRBV13, with TRBD2 matching 12 bases. The CDR3 spans 16 residues. CDR1 PRHDT and CDR2 FYEKMQ come from the germline V gene (reference sequence). V gave up 4 bases and J gave up 0 bases; unmatched junction bases: 4. Here the CDR3 reads CASSSSSGRASYEQYF. The CDR3, as DNA: TGTGCCAGCAGCTCGTCTAGCGGGAGGGCCTCCTACGAGCAGTACTTC.

This clonotype was counted at least ten times. The gene calls are TRBV28 and TRBJ1-4; 8 nucleotides align to TRBD1. With 5 bases clipped from V and 0 bases from J, the junction kept 5 bases outside the gene matches. Germline V gives CDR1 MDHEN, CDR2 SYDVKM. The CDR3 extends over 16 amino acids. The CDR3 sequence is CASSPGQGATNEKLFF. CDR3 DNA sequence: TGTGCCAGCAGTCCTGGACAGGGAGCAACTAATGAAAAACTGTTTTTT.

This clonotype was found many times. The chain is built from TRBV12-3 or TRBV12-4 and TRBJ1-5, with TRBD1 as a possible D gene (6 bases). Trimming took off 2 bases at V and 4 bases at J, with 12 bases between the two ends. This CDR3 region has 15 residues. The CDR3 nucleotides are TGTGCCAGCAGTTTATCGGGGGCCCTTAATCAGCCCCAGCATTTT. Residues: CASSLSGALNQPQHF.

This clonotype was picked up a small number of times. This sequence joins TRBV6-1 and TRBJ2-7; TRBD1 might be the D (6 bases). CDR3 length equals 14 residues. Per germline, CDR1 MNHNS and CDR2 SASEGT. Trimming took off 9 bases at V and 5 bases at J, with 20 bases between the two ends. Here the CDR3 DNA reads TGTGCCAGTGGGACGTATCGTGGGGGCCACGAGCAGTACTTC. This encodes CASGTYRGGHEQYF.

At least ten counts were recorded for this clonotype. V usage is TRBV12-3 or TRBV12-4 and J usage is TRBJ2-3; D call uncertain. This CDR3 spans 12 amino acids. V lost 0 bases, J lost 4 bases, and 2 bases lay in between. CDR3 nucleotides: TGTGCCAGCAGTTTAGCCGCAGATACGCAGTATTTT. Translation: CASSLAADTQYF.

This clonotype was recorded many times. The V gene is TRBV28, the J gene TRBJ2-4; D gene ambiguous. V was shortened by 6 bases and J by 1 base, with 10 bases between the two germline ends. The CDR3 contains 14 residues. In germline, CDR1 is MDHEN, CDR2 SYDVKM. CDR3: CASRPRGAKNIQYF. The CDR3 DNA follows: TGTGCCAGCAGACCCCGAGGCGCCAAAAACATTCAGTACTTC.

This chain connects TRBV13 to TRBJ2-3, with 8 nucleotides matching TRBD1. V was pared by 5 bases and J by 7 bases, with 17 bases of the junction left unmatched. Germline values: CDR1 PRHDT, CDR2 FYEKMQ (reference sequence). CDR3 length: 17 amino acids. The CDR3 DNA reads TGTGCCAGCAGCCCACCCGGGACAGGTCAAGGAGCATATACGCAGTATTTT. This sequence encodes CASSPPGTGQGAYTQYF.

This rearrangement joins TRBV19 to TRBJ1-1; the D is unclear. The CDR3 covers 16 residues. Germline values: CDR1 LNHDA, CDR2 SQIVND (reference sequence). Between the trimmed V and J ends, which lost 6 bases and 4 bases, there was a span of 21 bases. DNA of the CDR3: TGTGCCAGTAGCAGTCTCGGCTTGAGGGTTAGCACTGAAGCTTTCTTT. Protein product: CASSSLGLRVSTEAFF.

This clonotype was detected ten times or more. The chain combines TRBV6-4 with TRBJ2-2; 7 nucleotides line up with TRBD2. Germline V CDR1 and CDR2: MRHNA, SNTAGT. Trimming at V came to 4 bases and at J to 4 bases, leaving 0 bases not matched to a gene. This CDR3 has 13 amino acids. CDR3 sequence reads: CASSVAGTGELFF. The DNA of the CDR3 is TGTGCCAGCAGTGTAGCGGGCACCGGGGAGCTGTTTTTT.

This clonotype was found a few times. The rearrangement joins TRBV29-1 to TRBJ1-2, with TRBD1 as a possible D gene (5 bases). Looked up from germline, CDR1 is SQVTM and CDR2 is ANQGSEA. V shed 4 bases and J shed 1 base, with 13 bases lying between them. CDR3 length equals 14 residues. CDR3 bases: TGCAGCGTTGGGGGGGGGACCCATAACTATGGCTACACCTTC. It specifies CSVGGGTHNYGYTF.

This clonotype appeared a few times. This chain uses TRBV19 with TRBJ1-2; no firm D call. The germline V gene has CDR1 LNHDA and CDR2 SQIVND (reference sequence). The V gene lost 0 bases and the J gene lost 2 bases, with 13 bases spanning the gap. The CDR3 sequence is 16 residues long. The CDR3 DNA is TGTGCCAGTAGTATAGAAGGGAAGGCTTCCAACTATGGCTACACCTTC. It is translated as CASSIEGKASNYGYTF.

Only a few counts were recorded for this clonotype. The rearrangement links TRBV27 to TRBJ2-3; 12 nucleotides line up with TRBD2. The CDR3 has 16 residues. The germline V gene has CDR1 MNHEY and CDR2 SMNVEV (reference sequence). Losses at the gene ends were 8 bases for V and 3 bases for J; bases not matched to a gene: 9. CDR3 amino acids: CASRRLAGALTDTQYF. The CDR3 DNA reads as TGTGCCAGCCGCCGACTAGCGGGAGCTCTAACAGATACGCAGTATTTT.

The sample holds many counts of this clonotype. This chain connects TRBV10-3 to TRBJ2-5; D possibly corresponds to TRBD1 (5 bases). From germline, CDR1 is ENHRY and CDR2 SYGVKD. The CDR3 totals 13 residues. V was pared by 11 bases and J by 2 bases, with 15 bases between. In DNA form, the CDR3 reads TGTGCCTCAGAGGCAGGGCCTCAAGAGACCCAGTACTTC. Translated, it gives CASEAGPQETQYF.